This is a list of T cell receptor beta chains from one sample in a study of blood T cells in healthy people across ages. Using its own MiXCR run on the 5' RACE reads, TCRdb lists one record per CDR3 protein. The table lists hundreds of thousands of distinct CDR3 sequences, about 50% of them singletons, with about 13% in the top ten. Input material: blood. The receptors originated from a woman older than 75 in good health. Both conserved end residues are part of each CDR3. Each record gives: J gene, D gene, clone size, V gene, CDR3 DNA, CDR3 protein. The D gene is left open where the match is weak. A row's size may be missing; if present it is once, few, many or a size class.

j_gene: TRBJ2-1
d_gene: TRBD2
abundance: -
v_gene: TRBV5-1
CDR3nt: TGCGCCAGCAGCTATGGGCCTAGCGGCAATGAGCAGTTCTTC
CDR3aa: CASSYGPSGNEQFF

j_gene: TRBJ2-1
d_gene: TRBD1
abundance: -
v_gene: TRBV4-1
CDR3nt: TGCGCCAGCAGCCAGGACGGGACAGGGGTCTACAATGAGCAGTTCTTC
CDR3aa: CASSQDGTGVYNEQFF

j_gene: TRBJ2-5
d_gene: -
abundance: -
v_gene: TRBV13
CDR3nt: TGTGCCAGCAGGAATCAGATCGAAGAGACCCAGTACTTC
CDR3aa: CASRNQIEETQYF

j_gene: TRBJ1-6
d_gene: TRBD1
abundance: many
v_gene: TRBV20-1
CDR3nt: TGCAGTGCTAGAGATTTTGGACAGGGACCTAATTCACCCCTCCACTTT
CDR3aa: CSARDFGQGPNSPLHF

j_gene: TRBJ2-1
d_gene: TRBD1
abundance: -
v_gene: TRBV18
CDR3nt: TGTGCCAGCTCACCACGGGACAGGGGGCTCGGCAATGAGCAGTTCTTC
CDR3aa: CASSPRDRGLGNEQFF

j_gene: TRBJ2-2
d_gene: -
abundance: -
v_gene: TRBV2
CDR3nt: TGTGCCAGCAGTGGGTCGCACGGCATGAACACCGGGGAGCTGTTTTTT
CDR3aa: CASSGSHGMNTGELFF

j_gene: TRBJ1-2
d_gene: -
abundance: -
v_gene: TRBV29-1
CDR3nt: TGCAGCGTTGAAGTCCCCAGGGTACGCTATGGCTACACCTTC
CDR3aa: CSVEVPRVRYGYTF

j_gene: TRBJ1-2
d_gene: -
abundance: -
v_gene: TRBV6-6
CDR3nt: TGTGCCAGCAGTGCCCAGGGAGCTAACTATGGCTACACCTTC
CDR3aa: CASSAQGANYGYTF

j_gene: TRBJ2-5
d_gene: TRBD2
abundance: once
v_gene: TRBV7-2
CDR3nt: TGTGCCAGCAGCTCAGGACTAGCAGGGAGTGGGCAGTACTTC
CDR3aa: CASSSGLAGSGQYF

j_gene: TRBJ2-2
d_gene: -
abundance: -
v_gene: TRBV10-3
CDR3nt: TGTGCCATCAGGGGCGGGGGACAATTGAACACCGGGGAGCTGTTTTTT
CDR3aa: CAIRGGGQLNTGELFF

j_gene: TRBJ2-1
d_gene: -
abundance: many
v_gene: TRBV7-8
CDR3nt: TGTGCCAGCAGCCCTGCGGGCAGTTACAATGAGCAGTTCTTC
CDR3aa: CASSPAGSYNEQFF

j_gene: TRBJ2-7
d_gene: TRBD2
abundance: many
v_gene: TRBV5-1
CDR3nt: TGCGCCGGACCGAGACGGGAGGGCAGGTACGAGCAGTACTTC
CDR3aa: CAGPRREGRYEQYF

j_gene: TRBJ2-7
d_gene: -
abundance: few
v_gene: TRBV7-2
CDR3nt: TGTGCCAGCAGCTTAGCGTTCGATTTTGGGGGAGCCTACGAGCAGTACTTC
CDR3aa: CASSLAFDFGGAYEQYF

j_gene: TRBJ2-7
d_gene: -
abundance: -
v_gene: TRBV4-1
CDR3nt: TGCGCCAGCAGCCAGCGATCTGGGTCGGTCGAGCAGTACTTC
CDR3aa: CASSQRSGSVEQYF

j_gene: TRBJ2-4
d_gene: -
abundance: -
v_gene: TRBV19
CDR3nt: TGTGCCAGTAGTCCTTCCCCCGCTCAGCAAAACATTCAGTACTTC
CDR3aa: CASSPSPAQQNIQYF

j_gene: TRBJ2-3
d_gene: -
abundance: -
v_gene: TRBV10-2
CDR3nt: TGCGCCAGCAGTGAGTTTAGGGGGGGCCCTAGCACAGATACGCAGTATTTT
CDR3aa: CASSEFRGGPSTDTQYF

j_gene: TRBJ2-1
d_gene: -
abundance: many
v_gene: TRBV29-1
CDR3nt: TGCAGCGTTAATACCGGGACCACCTACAATGAGCAGTTCTTC
CDR3aa: CSVNTGTTYNEQFF

j_gene: TRBJ2-7
d_gene: -
abundance: -
v_gene: TRBV27
CDR3nt: TGTGCCAGCAGAGCCCTTAGCAGCTACGAGCAGTACTTC
CDR3aa: CASRALSSYEQYF

j_gene: TRBJ2-1
d_gene: TRBD2
abundance: many
v_gene: TRBV27
CDR3nt: TGTGCCAGCAGGACTAGCGGGGGGCATGGGAATGAGCAGTTCTTC
CDR3aa: CASRTSGGHGNEQFF

j_gene: TRBJ2-3
d_gene: TRBD2
abundance: -
v_gene: TRBV7-2
CDR3nt: TGTGCCAGCAGCTTAGGTAGCGGGGACGGCGCGCAGTATTTT
CDR3aa: CASSLGSGDGAQYF